The clone carrying this TCR beta chain was found a few times. The patients all showed relapse after autologous stem cell transplantation, while their brentuximab vedotin exposure varied. Here immunoSEQ multiplex PCR was the method, and the copy in TCRdb shows in-frame clones only, minus some. This table has under 30,000 clones, 60% to 80% appearing once. The data were taken from a study of PD-1 blockade in classical Hodgkin lymphoma. Germline CDR1 is MGHDK and CDR2 is SYGVNS. With 9 bases clipped from V and 4 bases from J, the junction kept 11 bases outside the gene matches. The CDR3 sequence is 14 residues long.

Sequencing was performed on peripheral blood mononuclear cells (PBMCs), taken before the second cycle of nivolumab. This clonotype was sampled from a human donor with classical Hodgkin lymphoma. This chain uses TRBV25-1 with TRBJ2-7, with 8 nucleotides matching TRBD1. For the CDR3, the DNA is TGTGCCAGTAATTCCGAGACAGGGGCGTACGAGCAGTACTTC. Amino acids: CASNSETGAYEQYF.